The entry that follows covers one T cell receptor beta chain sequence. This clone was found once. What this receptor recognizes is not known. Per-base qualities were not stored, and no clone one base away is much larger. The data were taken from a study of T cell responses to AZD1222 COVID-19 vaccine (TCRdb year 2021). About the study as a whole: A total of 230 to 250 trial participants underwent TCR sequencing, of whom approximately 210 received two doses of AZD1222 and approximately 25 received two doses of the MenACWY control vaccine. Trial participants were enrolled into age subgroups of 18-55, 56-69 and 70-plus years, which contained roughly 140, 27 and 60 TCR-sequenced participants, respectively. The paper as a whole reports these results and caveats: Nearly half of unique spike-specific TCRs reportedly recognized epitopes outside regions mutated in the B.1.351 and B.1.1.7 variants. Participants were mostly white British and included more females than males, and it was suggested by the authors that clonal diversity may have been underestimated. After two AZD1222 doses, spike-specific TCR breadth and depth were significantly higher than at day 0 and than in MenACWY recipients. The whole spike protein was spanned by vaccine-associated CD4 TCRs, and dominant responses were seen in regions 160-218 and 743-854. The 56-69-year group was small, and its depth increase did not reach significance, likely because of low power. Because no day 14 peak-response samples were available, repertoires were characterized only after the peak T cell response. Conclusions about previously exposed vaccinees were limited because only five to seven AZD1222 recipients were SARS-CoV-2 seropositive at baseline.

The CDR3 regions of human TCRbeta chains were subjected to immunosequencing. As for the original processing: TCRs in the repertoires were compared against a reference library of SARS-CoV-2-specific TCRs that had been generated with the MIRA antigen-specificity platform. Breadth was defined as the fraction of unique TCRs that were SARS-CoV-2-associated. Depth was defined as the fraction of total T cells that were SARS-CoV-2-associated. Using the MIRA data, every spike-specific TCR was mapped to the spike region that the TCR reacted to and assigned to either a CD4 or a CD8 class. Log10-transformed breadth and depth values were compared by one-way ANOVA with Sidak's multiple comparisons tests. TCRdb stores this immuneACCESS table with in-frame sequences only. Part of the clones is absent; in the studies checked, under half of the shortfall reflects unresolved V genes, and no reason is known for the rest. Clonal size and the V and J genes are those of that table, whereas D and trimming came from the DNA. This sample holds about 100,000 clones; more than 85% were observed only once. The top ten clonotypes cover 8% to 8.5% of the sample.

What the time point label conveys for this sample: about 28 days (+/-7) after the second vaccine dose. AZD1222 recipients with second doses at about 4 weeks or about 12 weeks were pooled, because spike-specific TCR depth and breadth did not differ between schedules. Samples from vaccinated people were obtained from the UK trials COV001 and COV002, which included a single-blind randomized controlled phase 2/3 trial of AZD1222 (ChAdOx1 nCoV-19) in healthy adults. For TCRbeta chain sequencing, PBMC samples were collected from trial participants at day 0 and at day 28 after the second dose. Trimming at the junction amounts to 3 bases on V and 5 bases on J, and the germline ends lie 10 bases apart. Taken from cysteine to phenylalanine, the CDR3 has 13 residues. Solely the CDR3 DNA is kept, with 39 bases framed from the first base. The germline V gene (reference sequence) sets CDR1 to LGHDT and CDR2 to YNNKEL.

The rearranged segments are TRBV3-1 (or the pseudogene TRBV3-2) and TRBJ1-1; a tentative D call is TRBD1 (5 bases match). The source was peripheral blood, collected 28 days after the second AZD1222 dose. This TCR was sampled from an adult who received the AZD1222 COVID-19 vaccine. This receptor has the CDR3 CASSQGGGTEAFF. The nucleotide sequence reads TGTGCCAGCAGCCAGGGTGGGGGAACTGAAGCTTTCTTT.